The TCR beta chain under discussion was sequenced for a study of cytomegalovirus exposure and HLA in healthy donors listed by TCRdb under 2017. A note on the overall study: An earlier analysis of fewer than 750 of the donors reported approximately 300 Gb of sequence data and approximately 120 million unique TCR beta sequences obtained from around 170 million T cells. All discovery cohort repertoires had been generated on a single sequencing platform. A later genetic analysis used genome-wide SNP genotypes for about three fifths of the 666 donors, treating that subset as a discovery cohort. Because of strong linkage in the cohort, roughly five DR-DQ haplotypes were treated as single units for association and clustering. Donor age, sex, ethnicity and CMV serostatus were collected together with the repertoire data. Rather than drawing on any new phenotypic data, the later analysis identified candidate immune exposures from TCR beta sequences and the way those sequences occurred across donors. The study was designed to test whether signatures of past pathogen exposure could be identified by cataloging public T cell receptors. The genetic ancestry cluster associated with self-reported Caucasian donors included 80% to 90% of the roughly 400 genotyped donors. In addition to the first cohort of 666 subjects, a separate validation cohort of some 120 different subjects was used. An earlier analysis of nearly 600 of the donors applied high-throughput TCR beta sequencing to assess whether each TCR beta V gene segment acted as functional or pseudogenic. To predict cytomegalovirus infection status, the study combined high-throughput TCR immunosequencing, statistical association of individual TCRs with disease status, and machine learning. HLA typing included class I and class II loci at four-digit resolution. Typing coverage varied by locus: roughly 629-640 donors for A, B, C, DRB1 and DQB1; some 520 for DQA1; 600 to 610 for DPA1; more than 450 for DPB1. Roughly 300 gigabases of sequencing data and roughly 80 million unique TCR sequences made up an early release that covered approximately 650 HLA-typed donors. Across 300 to 500 genotyped donors of the cohort, an average of about 240,000 unique TCR beta nucleotide sequences per donor were sequenced, and approximately 17% of those sequences were non-productive. The study profiled the T cell repertoires of approximately 700 subjects by immunosequencing and related them to cytomegalovirus serostatus. A later analysis re-examined previously published TCR beta repertoires from roughly 650 donors and added high-resolution HLA genotyping to investigate patterns of TCR occurrence. The research as a whole found: The authors suggested that the approach could potentially be extended to other disease states and immunological phenotypes. A cluster of highly shared sequence variants was judged likely to be a technical artifact of the sequencing pipeline. The only immune exposure information available for the cohort was CMV serostatus. Most CMV-associated TCR beta chains appeared to be HLA-restricted in a later analysis, and the HLA associations seemed to be driven largely by CMV exposure. A later analysis associated 15,000 or so TCR beta sequences with specific HLA alleles at a false discovery rate of 0.05. In a later genetic analysis, fewer N-insertions in productive TCRs were reported among donors in an Asian-associated ancestry cluster than the approximately 710-donor mean. The presence/absence analyses assumed that sequencing depth was roughly uniform across donors, and that assumption may not be true. According to a later analysis, parvovirus B19, influenza, CMV and Epstein-Barr virus appeared linked to several top co-occurrence clusters. In a later analysis, the rate of TCR association differed among HLA loci, with DRB1 alleles having the most associated TCRs and HLA-C alleles having the fewest. An earlier analysis of 587 of the donors showed that most TCR beta V segments appeared in productive rearrangements either about 87% or about 30% of the time, which broadly matched IMGT annotations. Because HLA typing was unavailable for some donors at each locus, only the typed subset was used in association tests. Correlated functional status among segregating V segments might be attributable to linkage disequilibrium, but an unknown experimental factor could not be ruled out. Assigning TCR associations to individual alleles was difficult when HLA alleles, especially DR and DQ, strongly co-occurred. Because counts were too low, about 18 rarely observed V segments, including chromosome 9 orphons, were excluded from the earlier analysis of several hundred of the donors. In a later analysis, HLA-associated TCR beta chains showed more clonal expansion and lower generation probabilities than non-associated chains that were equally common. A further reported finding was that TCR beta sequences accurately predicted the HLA-A and HLA-B alleles for most subjects in the first cohort. This cohort had only TCR beta chains sequenced, and the lack of alpha or paired-chain data limited which features could be detected. V-gene and J-gene trimming of TCR beta chains was associated with a missense DCLRE1C variant in a later genetic analysis, and the association was replicated in an independent cohort. A total of roughly 160 TCR beta chains were listed by the study as associated with cytomegalovirus. The classifier was reported to diagnose cytomegalovirus status with high specificity and sensitivity in both the original cohort and the validation cohort. Because the 87-base-pair reads could not distinguish some IMGT-functional V segments, including TRBV6-2 and TRBV6-3, those segments were excluded. Most TCR sequences were seen in very few donors, while some public TCRs were found in many individuals. In vitro tests confirmed that a few of the cytomegalovirus-associated TCR beta chains recognize cytomegalovirus antigens.

The library came from the immunoSEQ multiplex PCR assay. A mixture of 60 forward primers for TCR Vbeta segments and 13 reverse primers for TCR Jbeta segments was used in the multiplex PCR. The CDR3 region of rearranged TCR beta genes was amplified from genomic DNA by a multiplex PCR assay. The amplified TCR beta libraries were sequenced on the Illumina HiSeq System as 87-base-pair reads. The authors' pipeline ran thus. A later analysis counted some 80 million unique TCR beta chains across the 550 to 750 repertoires, and roughly 11 million of these chains were shared by at least two donors. Raw reads were error-corrected and collapsed into unique sequences with a nearest-neighbor algorithm that merged closely related sequences to remove PCR and sequencing errors. Alignment of CDR3 sequences to IMGT reference sequences was used to assign V, D and J gene segments. Each retained sequence needed at least a six-nucleotide match to both a V gene segment and a J gene segment. A rearrangement counted as productive if the CDR3 had no stop codons and remained in frame with V and J, and every other rearrangement counted as non-productive. Following IMGT convention, CDR3 was defined as the stretch from the second conserved V-encoded cysteine to the conserved J-encoded phenylalanine. The earlier analysis of some 540 of the donors excluded any sequence lacking an unambiguous match to a single V gene segment. An earlier analysis of around 600 of the donors classified V segments as functional when productive rearrangements were above 56.7% and as segregating when the standard deviation between donors was above 5%. A statistical classification framework was built to diagnose cytomegalovirus status from the catalog of TCR beta chain sequences. A later analysis assigned V and J genes by comparing TCR nucleotide sequences with IMGT/GENE-DB human TR gene sequences. A later analysis assigned CDR3 sequences and most-parsimonious VDJ recombination scenarios with the TCRdist pipeline. A later analysis defined each TCR beta chain by its CDR3 amino acid sequence plus V-gene family, and excluded reads lacking a unique V-gene family. As a way to deal with suspected cross-contamination and a sequencing artifact, a later analysis dropped roughly 600 nucleotide sequences that were highly shared and had low generation probability. In a later analysis, a clonal expansion index was calculated for each public chain from normalized within-repertoire ranks of inferred template counts. Generation probabilities in a later analysis came from a VDJ recombination model fitted to out-of-frame rearrangements, and those results were checked against IGoR. Hypergeometric tests were used in a later analysis to score TCR-TCR, TCR-HLA and TCR-CMV co-occurrence, with a repertoire-size bias correction applied to the TCR pairs. False discovery rates were estimated in a later analysis by permuting HLA or CMV assignments 20 times. In a later analysis, co-occurring TCRs were grouped using DBSCAN, with TCRdist sequence similarity added in when clustering inside HLA-allele-positive subsets. Co-occurrence clustering excluded repertoires with fewer than 30,000 or more than 120,000 public chains, plus five with anomalous nucleotide sharing. Not all clones reach the TCRdb copy of this immuneACCESS table, which keeps in-frame sequences only. Checked studies attribute under half of the gap to unresolved V genes and leave the rest unexplained. V and J calls and clone size are copied from that table; D and trimming were computed from the DNA. This sample gives 95,000 to 150,000 clones in total; roughly 80% of them show up just once. The ten largest make up around 10% of the sample.

The germline V gene (reference sequence) supplies CDR1 DFQATT and CDR2 SNEGSKA. The V end gives up 8 bases and the J end 3 bases, leaving 4 bases in the junction not matched to a gene. The CDR3 holds 11 amino acids from the cysteine to the phenylalanine. The retained sequence is limited to the CDR3, 33 bases, with the frame set at the first base. In total, approximately 690 healthy bone marrow donors made up the cohort. At the time of sampling, every cohort member was nominally healthy, though immune exposures that went unrecorded were likely present. The donor tested CMV seropositive and was one of the 289 seropositive cohort members. Every donor gave a peripheral blood sample, and the peripheral blood mononuclear cells from that sample were used for TCR beta sequencing. The Qiagen DNeasy Blood Extraction Kit was used to extract genomic DNA from the blood cell samples. Note on this clone: The antigen it recognizes is unknown. No base quality information exists; no much larger clone differs at one position.

The chain uses TRBV20-1 and TRBJ2-7, and 7 junctional nucleotides match TRBD1. The material sequenced was PBMCs. The sequence derives from a man aged 25 to 40 in good health and CMV-seropositive. The nucleotide sequence reads as follows: TGCAGTACAGGACAGGACTACGAGCAGTACTTC. Its protein is CSTGQDYEQYF.